This record concerns one T cell receptor beta chain sequence. The data stem from a study of blood T cell repertoires in COVID-19. Looking at the study overall: Spain, Italy and the United States supplied samples that represented acute and convalescent COVID-19. PBMCs, B-cell-depleted T cells, or T cells provided the cDNA or gDNA that made up the material.

Per the germline V gene, CDR1 is SEHNR and CDR2 is FQNEAQ (reference sequence). The CDR3 is made up of 13 amino acids. V was trimmed by 5 bases and J by 1 base, leaving 5 bases between them. In the original workflow: Estimated nucleated cell counts came from reference gene primer amplification. The table came from immunoSEQ multiplex PCR; TCRdb's copy has only in-frame clones and leaves some out. V, J and clone size reflect that table, while D and trimming were determined from the DNA. The sample yields around 140,000 clones, more than 65% seen once. The chain is built from TRBV7-9 and TRBJ2-2; no firm D call. The sequencing input was peripheral blood. The sequence was collected from a woman aged 55-70 years with acute or convalescent COVID-19. This CDR3 is CASSIMNTGELFF. CDR3 sequence (DNA): TGTGCCAGCAGCATCATGAACACCGGGGAGCTGTTTTTT. Full variable domain (missing parts from reference TRBV7-9 and TRBJ2-2): DTGVSQNPRHKITKRGQNVTFRCDPISEHNRLYWYRQTLGQGPEFLTYFQNEAQLEKSRLLSDRFSAERPKGSFSTLEIQRTEQGDSAMYLCASSIMNTGELFFGEGSRLTVL.